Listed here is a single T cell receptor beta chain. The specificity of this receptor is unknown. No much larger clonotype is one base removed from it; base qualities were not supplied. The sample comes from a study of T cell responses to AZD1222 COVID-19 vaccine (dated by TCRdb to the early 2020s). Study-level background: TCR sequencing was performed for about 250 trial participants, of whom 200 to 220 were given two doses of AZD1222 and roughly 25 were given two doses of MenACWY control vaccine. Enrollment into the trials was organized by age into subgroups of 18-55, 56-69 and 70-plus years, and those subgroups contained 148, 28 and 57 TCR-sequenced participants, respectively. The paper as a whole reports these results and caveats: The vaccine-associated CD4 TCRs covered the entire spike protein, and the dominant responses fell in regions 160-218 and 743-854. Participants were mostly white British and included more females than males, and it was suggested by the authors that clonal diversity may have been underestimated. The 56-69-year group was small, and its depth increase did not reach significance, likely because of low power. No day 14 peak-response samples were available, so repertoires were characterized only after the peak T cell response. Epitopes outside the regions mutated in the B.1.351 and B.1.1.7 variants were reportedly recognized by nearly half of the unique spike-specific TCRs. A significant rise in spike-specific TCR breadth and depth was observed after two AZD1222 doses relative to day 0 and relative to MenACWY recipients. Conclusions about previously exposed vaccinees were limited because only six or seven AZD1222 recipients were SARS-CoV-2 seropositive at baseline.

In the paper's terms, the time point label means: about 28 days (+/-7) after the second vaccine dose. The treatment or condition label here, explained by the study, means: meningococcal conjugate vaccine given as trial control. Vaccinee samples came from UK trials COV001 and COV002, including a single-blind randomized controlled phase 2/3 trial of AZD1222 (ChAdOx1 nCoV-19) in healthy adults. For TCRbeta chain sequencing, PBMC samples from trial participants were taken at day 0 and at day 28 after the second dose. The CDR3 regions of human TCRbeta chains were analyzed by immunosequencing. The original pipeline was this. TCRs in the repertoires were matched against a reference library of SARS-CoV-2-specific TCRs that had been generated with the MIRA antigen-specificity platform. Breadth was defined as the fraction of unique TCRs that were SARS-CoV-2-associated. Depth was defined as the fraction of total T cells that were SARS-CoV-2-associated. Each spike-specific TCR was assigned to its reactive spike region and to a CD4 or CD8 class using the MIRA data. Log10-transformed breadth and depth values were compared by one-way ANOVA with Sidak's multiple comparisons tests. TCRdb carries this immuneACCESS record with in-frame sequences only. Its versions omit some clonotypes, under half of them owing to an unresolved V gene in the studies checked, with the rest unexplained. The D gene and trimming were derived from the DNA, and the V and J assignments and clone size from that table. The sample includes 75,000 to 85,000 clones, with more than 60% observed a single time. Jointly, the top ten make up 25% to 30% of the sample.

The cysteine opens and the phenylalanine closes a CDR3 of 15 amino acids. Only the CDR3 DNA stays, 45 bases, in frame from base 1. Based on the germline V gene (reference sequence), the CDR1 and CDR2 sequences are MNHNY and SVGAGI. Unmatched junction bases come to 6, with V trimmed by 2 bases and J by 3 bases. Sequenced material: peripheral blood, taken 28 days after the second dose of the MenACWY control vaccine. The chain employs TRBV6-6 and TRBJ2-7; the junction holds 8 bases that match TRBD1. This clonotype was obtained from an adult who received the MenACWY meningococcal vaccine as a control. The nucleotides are TGTGCCAGCAGTTACCAGGGACAGGTCTTCTACGAGCAGTACTTC. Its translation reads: CASSYQGQVFYEQYF.